The 17 T cell receptor beta chains listed next were all sequenced from one sample in a study of siplizumab effects on memory and regulatory T cells. TCRdb's copy holds only in-frame clones and misses some; the assay was immunoSEQ multiplex PCR. The profile shows about 56,000 clones, around 97% of them singletons. The sample was naive CD8+ T cells sorted from blood. These receptor sequences come from a human donor in good health.

The V gene is TRBV5-1, the J gene TRBJ2-7; 9 bases are a match to TRBD2. CDR1 and CDR2 from the germline V gene are SGHRS and YFSETQ. The CDR3 has 13 amino acids. The V gene end was trimmed by 5 bases and the J gene end by 3 bases; junction bases not matched to a gene: 3. The CDR3 coding sequence is TGCGCCAGCAGGTCTAGCGGGATCTACGAGCAGTACTTC. It translates to CASRSSGIYEQYF.

The CDR3 protein is CASSLLAPSSYNEQFF. The CDR3 DNA reads as TGCGCCAGCAGCTTACTAGCACCGAGCTCCTACAATGAGCAGTTCTTC. The chain joins TRBV4-1 to TRBJ2-1; D possibly corresponds to TRBD2 (6 bases). In germline, CDR1 is MGHRA, CDR2 YSYEKL. CDR3 size: 16 residues. The V and J ends lost 5 bases and 0 bases respectively, with 14 bases between them.

The J gene is TRBJ2-2, the V gene TRBV7-9; 8 nucleotides agree with TRBD1. CDR3 length: 13 amino acids. The J segment lost 3 bases and the V segment lost 10 bases, leaving 4 bases of the junction unmatched. Germline V lookup: CDR1 SEHNR, CDR2 FQNEAQ (reference sequence). CDR3 region: CATRGPHTGELFF. The CDR3 DNA reads TGTGCCACCAGGGGGCCCCACACCGGGGAGCTGTTTTTT.

This chain joins TRBV2 and TRBJ2-7; TRBD1 might be the D (5 bases). Trimming removed 6 bases from V and 2 bases from J, with 8 bases in between. The germline V gene has CDR1 SNHLY and CDR2 FYNNEI. The CDR3 is 12 amino acids. For the CDR3, the DNA is TGTGCCAGCAGAGGGGCGACCTACGAGCAGTACTTC. Protein product: CASRGATYEQYF. The whole variable domain, remainder taken from reference TRBV2 and TRBJ2-7, is EPEVTQTPSHQVTQMGQEVILRCVPISNHLYFYWYRQILGQKVEFLVSFYNNEISEKSEIFDDQFSVERPDGSNFTLKIRSTKLEDSAMYFCASRGATYEQYFGPGTRLTVT.

The chain carries TRBV5-1 and TRBJ2-7; 8 bases fit TRBD2. This CDR3 is 15 amino acids long. J gave up 2 bases and V 3 bases, and 7 bases lay outside the gene matches. CDR1 is SGHRS, CDR2 YFSETQ, per germline. CDR3 residues: CASSSKTSVAYEQYF. In DNA form, the CDR3 reads TGCGCCAGCAGCTCAAAGACTAGCGTGGCCTACGAGCAGTACTTC.

The chain combines TRBV7-3 with TRBJ2-7; possibly TRBD1 for D (6 bases). This CDR3 is 15 amino acids long. The V gene's germline CDR1 is SGHTA and CDR2 FQGTGA. V lost 2 bases, J lost 1 base, and 12 bases lay in between. The CDR3: CASSLPDSLSYEQYF. DNA for the CDR3: TGTGCCAGCAGCTTACCGGACAGCCTATCCTACGAGCAGTACTTC. Complete variable domain (other parts from reference TRBV7-3 and TRBJ2-7): GAGVSQTPSNKVTEKGKYVELRCDPISGHTALYWYRQSLGQGPEFLIYFQGTGAADDSGLPNDRFFAVRPEGSVSTLKIQRTERGDSAVYLCASSLPDSLSYEQYFGPGTRLTVT.

The rearrangement links TRBV9 to TRBJ1-5, with 7 bases matching TRBD1. Germline V gene data show CDR1 as SGDLS and CDR2 as YYNGEE. The CDR3 is 14 amino acids. The junction had 2 bases not matched to a gene; V was cut back by 3 bases and J by 2 bases. CDR3 sequence: CASSEGTGNQPQHF. DNA for the CDR3: TGTGCCAGCAGCGAGGGGACAGGCAATCAGCCCCAGCATTTT.

V is TRBV27 and J is TRBJ2-1; D uncertain. The CDR3 runs to 14 residues. V lost 3 bases and J lost 1, with 7 bases in between. CDR1 and CDR2 from the germline V gene are MNHEY and SMNVEV (reference sequence). The CDR3 is CASSFQESYNEQFF. CDR3 nucleotides: TGTGCCAGCAGTTTTCAGGAGTCCTACAATGAGCAGTTCTTC.

The chain is built from TRBV7-9 and TRBJ2-1; D is unclear. The CDR3 sequence is 14 residues long. Germline V lookup: CDR1 SEHNR, CDR2 FQNEAQ (reference sequence). Trimming cost V 0 bases and J 8 bases, with 11 bases left between them. The DNA of the CDR3 is TGTGCCAGCAGCTTAGCAGGCCGTCCTCATGAGCAGTTCTTC. Translating it yields CASSLAGRPHEQFF. Complete variable domain (other parts from reference TRBV7-9 and TRBJ2-1): DTGVSQNPRHKITKRGQNVTFRCDPISEHNRLYWYRQTLGQGPEFLTYFQNEAQLEKSRLLSDRFSAERPKGSFSTLEIQRTEQGDSAMYLCASSLAGRPHEQFFGPGTRLTVL.

The chain employs TRBV7-9 and TRBJ2-1, with D perhaps TRBD1 (5 bases). Trimming left V 2 bases short and J 8 bases short, with 10 bases between. CDR1 SEHNR and CDR2 FQNEAQ come from the germline V gene (reference sequence). The CDR3 extends over 13 amino acids. CDR3 residues: CASSLKSRDEQFF. The CDR3 DNA reads as TGTGCCAGCAGCTTAAAGAGCAGGGATGAGCAGTTCTTC.

The V gene is TRBV29-1, the J gene TRBJ2-1, with 11 bases that match TRBD2. V was clipped by 5 bases and J by 4 bases; unmatched bases: 7. The CDR3 is made up of 15 amino acids. Germline V gene sequence: CDR1 SQVTM, CDR2 ANQGSEA. For the CDR3, the DNA is TGCAGCGTTCGCCTAGCGGGAGGCAAGTACAATGAGCAGTTCTTC. Protein sequence: CSVRLAGGKYNEQFF.

The chain carries TRBV5-1 and TRBJ2-1, with a tentative D call TRBD2 (5 bases). This CDR3 is built from 16 residues. CDR1 and CDR2 (germline): SGHRS, YFSETQ. Between the trimmed V and J ends, which lost 0 bases and 5 bases, there was a span of 15 bases. CDR3 sequence reads: CASSLGDWRLDNEQFF. DNA of the CDR3: TGCGCCAGCAGCTTGGGAGACTGGAGGTTAGACAATGAGCAGTTCTTC.

The rearrangement uses TRBV30 and TRBJ1-5; D gene unclear. Germline CDR1 reads GTSNPN; CDR2 reads SVGIG (reference sequence). Trimming stripped 0 bases from V and 2 bases from J, with 8 bases between. The CDR3 runs to 14 residues. The CDR3 loop is CAWSVVGGNQPQHF. In DNA, the CDR3 is TGTGCCTGGAGTGTAGTCGGGGGCAATCAGCCCCAGCATTTT.

The V call is TRBV4-3, the J call TRBJ2-7, with 11 bases that match TRBD2. V dropped 3 bases and J dropped 3; count of bases not matched to a gene: 1. CDR1 and CDR2 from the germline V gene are LGHNA and YSLEER. This CDR3 comprises 14 residues. The CDR3 nucleotides are TGCGCCAGCAGCCACGGGACTAGCGGCTACGAGCAGTACTTC. It yields the protein CASSHGTSGYEQYF.

The chain is built from TRBV7-9 and TRBJ1-1; D unclear. Trimming took off 5 bases at V and 1 base at J, with 5 bases between the two ends. CDR1 and CDR2 (germline): SEHNR, FQNEAQ (reference sequence). This CDR3 contains 12 residues. The DNA of the CDR3 is TGTGCCAGCAGCAAGAGGAACACTGAAGCTTTCTTT. Translation gives CASSKRNTEAFF. Filled out from reference TRBV7-9 and TRBJ1-1, the complete variable domain reads DTGVSQNPRHKITKRGQNVTFRCDPISEHNRLYWYRQTLGQGPEFLTYFQNEAQLEKSRLLSDRFSAERPKGSFSTLEIQRTEQGDSAMYLCASSKRNTEAFFGQGTRLTVV.

This chain joins TRBV18 and TRBJ2-1; no firm D call. The germline V and J ends were trimmed by 3 bases and 0 bases, with 6 bases remaining between them. There are 14 residues in the CDR3. Germline V gives CDR1 KGHSH, CDR2 LQKENI. In DNA form, the CDR3 reads TGTGCCAGCTCACCGCCCACCTCCTACAATGAGCAGTTCTTC. Its translation: CASSPPTSYNEQFF.

The V call is TRBV7-9, the J call TRBJ1-5; TRBD1 agrees at 8 bases. The CDR3 sequence is 14 residues long. Trimming at V came to 8 bases and at J to 7 bases, leaving 10 bases not matched to a gene. Germline values: CDR1 SEHNR, CDR2 FQNEAQ (reference sequence). The chain's CDR3 is CASGGTGPGQPQHF. The CDR3 nucleotides read TGTGCCAGCGGTGGGACAGGACCGGGACAGCCCCAGCATTTT.